The subject of this entry is one T cell receptor beta chain. For every donor, a draw yielded around 10 milliliters of peripheral blood. This record belongs to a study of blood T cells in healthy people across ages. The CDR3 consists of 20 residues. The V gene's germline CDR1 is SEHNR and CDR2 FQNEAQ (reference sequence). Trimming took off 2 bases at V and 0 bases at J, with 20 bases between the two ends. The authors ran a second PCR of roughly 6 to 12 cycles using a sample-barcoded 5' primer and a J-beta primer mix. Tagging of each cDNA molecule was performed by a template-switch adaptor with 12 random nucleotides. TCRdb reanalysed the 5' RACE reads using MiXCR and keeps one entry per CDR3 protein. The sample shows 1.5 million to 2 million distinct CDR3 sequences, approximately 28% of them seen only once.

V usage is TRBV7-9 and J usage is TRBJ2-6; D possibly corresponds to TRBD1 (6 bases). Sequenced input: blood. This sequence was found in a woman in her twenties or thirties in good health. CDR3 protein: CASSLWRGQGTSSGANVLTF. The CDR3 DNA sequence: TGTGCCAGCAGCTTATGGCGTGGGCAGGGGACAAGCTCTGGGGCCAACGTCCTGACTTTC.